Below, 15 T cell receptor beta chains from the same sample are listed, as sequenced in a study of T cell repertoires in cytomegalovirus infection. TCRdb processed the reads anew with MiXCR; each CDR3 protein has one entry. In the table there are nearly 550,000 distinct CDR3 sequences, more than 15% of which are singletons. Sequencing used CD8+ T cells from PBMCs. These receptors all stem from a human donor in good health (CMV status not recorded). Some clones in this sample may be carry-over from other donors' samples.

This clonotype has just a few counts. The chain couples TRBV27 to TRBJ2-3, with a possible D match to TRBD2 (5 bases). The CDR3 runs to 11 residues. Germline values: CDR1 MNHEY, CDR2 SMNVEV (reference sequence). V lost 8 bases to trimming and J lost 4 bases, with 7 bases between them. CDR3 in amino acids: CASRRADTQYF. CDR3 DNA: TGTGCCAGCCGGCGGGCAGATACGCAGTATTTT.

The chain combines TRBV19 with TRBJ1-1; possibly TRBD1 for D (5 bases). This CDR3 region has 13 residues. Trimming removed 9 bases from V and 1 base from J, with 12 bases in between. The germline V gene has CDR1 LNHDA and CDR2 SQIVND (reference sequence). CDR3 in DNA: TGTGCCAGCTTACTCAGGGAGAACACTGAAGCTTTCTTT. This sequence encodes CASLLRENTEAFF.

This clonotype was seen only a few times. The V gene is TRBV20-1, the J gene TRBJ2-1; D could derive from TRBD1 or TRBD2 (5 bases each). The CDR3 consists of 13 residues. Germline CDR1 is DFQATT and CDR2 is SNEGSKA (reference sequence). Between the trimmed V and J ends, which lost 0 bases and 13 bases, there was a span of 16 bases. DNA for the CDR3: TGCAGTGCTAGAGATATTCGGGGCCCGACTCAGTTCTTC. It specifies CSARDIRGPTQFF.

This chain connects TRBV6-5 to TRBJ2-1; D might be TRBD1 (7 bases). The CDR3 runs 16 residues. Germline CDR1 reads MNHEY; CDR2 reads SVGAGI. Trimming shortened V by 0 bases and J by 9 bases, and 18 bases separated the two germline ends. DNA for the CDR3: TGTGCCAGCAGTTACTCGGGACTCGACAGGGACGGTGAGCAGTTCTTC. This sequence encodes CASSYSGLDRDGEQFF.

This clonotype was counted at least ten times. This sequence joins TRBV7-9 and TRBJ2-5; 7 nucleotides match TRBD2. The CDR3 contains 14 residues. Losses at the gene ends were 5 bases for V and 3 bases for J; bases not matched to a gene: 6. In germline, CDR1 is SEHNR, CDR2 FQNEAQ (reference sequence). Here the CDR3 reads CASSIPGGKETQYF. In DNA form, the CDR3 reads TGTGCCAGCAGCATCCCCGGGGGGAAAGAGACCCAGTACTTC.

There are many counts of this clonotype. The rearrangement links TRBV6-5 to TRBJ2-4, with 13 bases that match TRBD2. V lost 0 bases to trimming and J lost 8 bases; unmatched junction nucleotides: 13. This CDR3 spans 19 amino acids. Germline CDR1 MNHEY, CDR2 SVGAGI. CDR3 bases: TGTGCCAGCAGTTACTCGGCAATTTCGGGACTAGCGGGGAGGGACATTCAGTACTTC. Translation gives CASSYSAISGLAGRDIQYF.

This clonotype has a handful of counts. This rearrangement joins TRBV14 to TRBJ2-6; 9 bases map to TRBD1. The CDR3 consists of 17 residues. With 5 bases clipped from V and 2 bases from J, the junction kept 7 bases outside the gene matches. Germline CDR1 reads SGHDN; CDR2 reads FVKESK. The DNA for the CDR3 is TGTGCCAGCAGCGAGGACAGGGGTTTGCCTGGGGCCAACGTCCTGACTTTC. Translation gives CASSEDRGLPGANVLTF.

The chain combines TRBV7-9 with TRBJ2-3, with 8 bases fitting TRBD1. Trimming at V came to 5 bases and at J to 4 bases, leaving 8 bases not matched to a gene. Germline lookup yields CDR1 SEHNR and CDR2 FQNEAQ (reference sequence). CDR3 length equals 15 residues. The CDR3 reads CASSPQTGEADTQYF. The DNA for the CDR3 is TGTGCCAGCAGCCCCCAGACAGGGGAGGCAGATACGCAGTATTTT.

The sample holds many counts of this clonotype. This CDR3 is CASRYRGSEAFF. The CDR3 DNA reads TGTGCCAGCAGATACAGGGGATCGGAAGCTTTCTTT. The J gene is TRBJ1-1, the V gene TRBV28; TRBD1 aligns across 7 bases. J gave up 8 bases and V 6 bases, and 6 bases lay outside the gene matches. Germline V gene sequence: CDR1 MDHEN, CDR2 SYDVKM. The CDR3 is made up of 12 amino acids.

This clonotype has ten or more counts. The rearrangement joins TRBV19 to TRBJ1-1, with 7 bases identical to TRBD1. The length of the CDR3 is 14 residues. V shed 6 bases and J 3 bases; nucleotides not matched to a gene: 7. The germline CDR1 and CDR2 sequences are LNHDA and SQIVND (reference sequence). CDR3 in DNA: TGTGCCAGTAGCTCGACAGGGTGGGACACTGAAGCTTTCTTT. Translated, it gives CASSSTGWDTEAFF.

A note on this clonotype: A read error is possible here, since a much larger clone lies one base away. The chain is built from TRBV4-2 and TRBJ2-1; D is unresolved. The CDR3 consists of 12 residues. From germline, CDR1 is LGHNA and CDR2 YNFKEQ. The CDR3 nucleotides are TGTGCCAACAGCCCACTCAACAATGAGCAGTTCTTC. Its protein product is CANSPLNNEQFF.

The genes are TRBV10-3 and TRBJ2-2; possible D gene TRBD2, 6 bases. The V end lost 7 bases, the J end lost 5 bases, and 8 bases lay between the germline ends. The CDR3 contains 12 residues. The germline V gene encodes CDR1 ENHRY and CDR2 SYGVKD. The CDR3 protein is CAIIGGTGELFF. For the CDR3, the DNA is TGTGCCATCATTGGGGGGACCGGGGAGCTGTTTTTT.

This clonotype was detected only a few times. The chain links TRBV19 to TRBJ2-3; TRBD2 matches 12 bases. The CDR3 loop spans 18 amino acids. CDR1 and CDR2 from the germline V gene are LNHDA and SQIVND (reference sequence). The junction had 12 bases not matched to a gene; V was cut back by 5 bases and J by 3 bases. The CDR3 DNA sequence: TGTGCCAGTAGTCGACTAGCGGGAGAACGGGACCTAACAGATACGCAGTATTTT. It yields the protein CASSRLAGERDLTDTQYF.

There are many counts of this clonotype. This chain uses TRBV7-9 with TRBJ2-3; possibly TRBD1 for D (5 bases). Germline lookup yields CDR1 SEHNR and CDR2 FQNEAQ (reference sequence). V shed 1 base and J shed 5 bases, with 13 bases lying between them. There are 15 residues in the CDR3. The CDR3 loop reads CASSLGGREEDTQYF. In DNA, the CDR3 is TGTGCCAGCAGCTTAGGGGGCAGGGAAGAAGATACGCAGTATTTT.

The V gene is TRBV4-2, the J gene TRBJ1-5; a possible D gene is TRBD1 (6 bases). Germline V CDR1 and CDR2: LGHNA, YNFKEQ. The germline V and J ends were trimmed by 0 bases and 7 bases, with 13 bases remaining between them. The CDR3 loop spans 15 amino acids. CDR3 protein: CASSQELQGNQPQHF. In DNA, the CDR3 is TGTGCCAGCAGCCAAGAATTACAGGGTAACCAGCCCCAGCATTTT.